A single sample gave rise to the 24 T cell receptor beta chains below, sequenced in a study of blood T cell repertoires in COVID-19. The protocol was immunoSEQ multiplex PCR, while the TCRdb copy is restricted to in-frame clones and leaves out a portion. Of about 210,000 clones in the sample, around three quarters were seen once. Source material: peripheral blood. The receptors come from a woman in her sixties or seventies with acute or convalescent COVID-19.

This clone was seen a few times. This chain connects TRBV19 to TRBJ2-6, with D possibly TRBD1 on 6 matching bases. CDR3 length equals 16 residues. The V gene lost 4 bases and the J gene lost 1 base, with 11 bases spanning the gap. Looked up from germline, CDR1 is LNHDA and CDR2 is SQIVND (reference sequence). CDR3 nucleotides: TGTGCCAGTAGTAGGGTCAGGGGTTCTGGGGCCAACGTCCTGACTTTC. Protein product: CASSRVRGSGANVLTF.

This clone showed up just once. The chain uses TRBV24-1 and TRBJ1-2; possibly TRBD1 for D (6 bases). Trimming removed 10 bases at V and 3 bases at J, with 11 bases between. Germline V lookup: CDR1 KGHDR, CDR2 SFDVKD. The CDR3 is made up of 12 amino acids. CDR3 amino acids: CATGHRDYGYTF. The DNA of the CDR3 is TGTGCCACGGGACACAGGGACTATGGCTACACCTTC.

The chain is built from TRBV2 and TRBJ1-6; D may be TRBD1 (6 bases). The CDR3 length is 16 residues. Germline V lookup: CDR1 SNHLY, CDR2 FYNNEI. V was trimmed by 3 bases and J by 10 bases, leaving 19 bases between them. CDR3 amino acids: CASSDLGGGFNSPLHF. The CDR3 region has the DNA TGTGCCAGCAGTGATTTGGGGGGGGGCTTTAACTCACCCCTCCACTTT.

This clone has just a few counts. DNA of the CDR3: TGTGCCAGCAGCCAAAGGTGGGTGTCGCGGGGGGGACGGGACGAGCAGTACGTC. Protein sequence: CASSQRWVSRGGRDEQYV. V gene TRBV4-2 combines with J gene TRBJ2-7, with TRBD2 matching 9 bases. CDR1 is LGHNA, CDR2 YNFKEQ, per germline. This CDR3 spans 18 amino acids. V was clipped by 2 bases and J by 5 bases; unmatched bases: 16.

This chain joins TRBV6-6 and TRBJ2-3; TRBD2 matches 8 bases. V was clipped by 6 bases and J by 5 bases; unmatched bases: 10. The CDR3 spans 15 residues. Germline values: CDR1 MNHNY, CDR2 SVGAGI (reference sequence). In DNA form, the CDR3 reads TGTGCCAGCAGAGCAGGCGGGGGGCGGGGAGATACGCAGTATTTT. Translating it yields CASRAGGGRGDTQYF.

This chain joins TRBV5-1 and TRBJ1-2; 8 bases fit TRBD1. The CDR3 length is 14 residues. Per the germline V gene, CDR1 is SGHRS and CDR2 is YFSETQ. V shed 4 bases and J 6 bases; nucleotides not matched to a gene: 8. CDR3 residues: CASSLRDRPDGYTF. CDR3 coding DNA: TGCGCCAGCAGCCTCCGGGACAGGCCCGATGGCTACACCTTC.

The chain joins TRBV12-3 or TRBV12-4 to TRBJ2-3; D uncertain. V lost 3 bases and J 4 bases, leaving 8 bases between the germline ends. The CDR3 loop spans 13 amino acids. CDR3 in amino acids: CASSLLESDTQYF. In nucleotides, the CDR3 is TGTGCCAGCAGTTTGTTAGAATCAGATACGCAGTATTTT.

The chain recombines TRBV7-6 with TRBJ2-5; D call uncertain. The V and J ends lost 3 bases and 2 bases respectively, with 7 bases between them. The CDR3 consists of 13 residues. Per germline, CDR1 SGHVS and CDR2 FNYEAQ. The CDR3 region has the DNA TGTGCCAGCAGCTTTGGGCGTCAAGAGACCCAGTACTTC. Encoded protein: CASSFGRQETQYF.

The rearrangement joins TRBV19 to TRBJ2-2, with 7 positions matching TRBD1. V shed 0 bases and J 5 bases; nucleotides not matched to a gene: 9. The CDR3 length is 17 residues. The germline V gene has CDR1 LNHDA and CDR2 SQIVND (reference sequence). This CDR3 is CASSIEGRGRRTGELFF. Written as DNA, the CDR3 is TGTGCCAGTAGTATAGAAGGAAGGGGGCGACGAACCGGGGAGCTGTTTTTT.

This clone was recorded at least ten times. The CDR3 spells CASRDRVSYGYTF. For the CDR3, the DNA is TGTGCCAGCAGGGACAGGGTATCCTATGGCTACACCTTC. The chain employs TRBV7-8 and TRBJ1-2; 8 nucleotides agree with TRBD1. The CDR3 sequence is 13 residues long. Losses at the gene ends were 6 bases for V and 4 bases for J; bases not matched to a gene: 4. The V gene's germline CDR1 is SGHVS and CDR2 FQNEAQ.

This clone showed up just a few times. The chain has TRBV4-3 and TRBJ2-6, with a possible D match to TRBD1 (5 bases). Germline V gene data show CDR1 as LGHNA and CDR2 as YSLEER. V gave up 0 bases and J gave up 8 bases, with 14 bases separating them. This CDR3 is 16 amino acids long. CDR3 residues: CASSQEFSQGPNVLTF. The CDR3 DNA follows: TGCGCCAGCAGCCAAGAGTTTTCCCAGGGTCCCAACGTCCTGACTTTC.

The CDR3 DNA sequence: TGTGCCAGCTCACCACGTGGGACAGGGGGAAATTCACCCCTCCACTTT. Its protein product is CASSPRGTGGNSPLHF. The J gene is TRBJ1-6, the V gene TRBV18, with TRBD1 matching over 11 bases. There are 16 residues in the CDR3. J lost 7 bases, V lost 1 base, and 3 bases had no gene match. Germline values: CDR1 KGHSH, CDR2 LQKENI. The whole variable domain, remainder taken from reference TRBV18 and TRBJ1-6, is NAGVMQNPRHLVRRRGQEARLRCSPMKGHSHVYWYRQLPEEGLKFMVYLQKENIIDESGMPKERFSAEFPKEGPSILRIQQVVRGDSAAYFCASSPRGTGGNSPLHFGNGTRLTVT.

The chain carries TRBV10-3 and TRBJ2-3; 11 positions agree with TRBD2. The CDR3 has 16 residues. The V gene end was trimmed by 3 bases and the J gene end by 0 bases; junction bases not matched to a gene: 2. Germline V gene data show CDR1 as ENHRY and CDR2 as SYGVKD. The CDR3 nucleotides read TGTGCCATCAGTGACGGGACTAGCGGTAGCACAGATACGCAGTATTTT. Its translation is CAISDGTSGSTDTQYF.

This clone was picked up one time. This chain uses TRBV7-2 with TRBJ2-5; TRBD1 might be the D (6 bases). The V end lost 2 bases, the J end lost 5 bases, and 15 bases lay between the germline ends. Looked up from germline, CDR1 is SGHTA and CDR2 is FQGNSA. The CDR3 is made up of 15 amino acids. CDR3 loop: CASSLRRGSGETQYF. CDR3 DNA: TGTGCCAGCAGCTTAAGAAGGGGGAGTGGGGAGACCCAGTACTTC. Based on the CDR3 plus reference TRBV7-2 and TRBJ2-5, the full variable domain is GAGVSQSPSNKVTEKGKDVELRCDPISGHTALYWYRQSLGQGLEFLIYFQGNSAPDKSGLPSDRFSAERTGGSVSTLTIQRTQQEDSAVYLCASSLRRGSGETQYFGPGTRLLVL.

The V gene is TRBV4-2, the J gene TRBJ2-2; TRBD1 matches 7 bases. The V gene's germline CDR1 is LGHNA and CDR2 YNFKEQ. The CDR3 covers 14 residues. V lost 4 bases to trimming and J lost 4 bases; unmatched junction nucleotides: 3. The CDR3 nucleotides are TGTGCCAGCAGCCCGGACAGGATCACCGGGGAGCTGTTTTTT. Translation: CASSPDRITGELFF.

This clone was observed a single time. The chain couples TRBV10-3 to TRBJ2-5, with TRBD2 matching over 8 bases. The CDR3 runs to 16 residues. J gave up 5 bases and V 3 bases, and 11 bases lay outside the gene matches. The germline V gene encodes CDR1 ENHRY and CDR2 SYGVKD. CDR3: CAISDDGGAKIETQYF. In DNA form, the CDR3 reads TGTGCCATCAGTGATGACGGGGGGGCCAAGATCGAGACCCAGTACTTC.

In its sample, this clone was seen once. The V call is TRBV5-1, the J call TRBJ2-3; D is uncertain. Germline V gives CDR1 SGHRS, CDR2 YFSETQ. The CDR3 is made up of 13 amino acids. Trimming left V 4 bases short and J 5 bases short, with 11 bases between. The chain's CDR3 is CASSPATGDTQYF. DNA for the CDR3: TGCGCCAGCAGCCCGGCGACTGGAGATACGCAGTATTTT.

The V gene is TRBV5-4, the J gene TRBJ2-7, with D tentatively TRBD2 (6 bases). The CDR3 contains 15 residues. Trimming left V 2 bases short and J 0 bases short, with 12 bases between. The germline V gene encodes CDR1 SGHNT and CDR2 YYREEE (reference sequence). CDR3: CASSFGGRISYEQYV. The CDR3 region has the DNA TGTGCCAGCAGCTTTGGAGGGCGGATCTCCTACGAGCAGTACGTC.

The chain combines TRBV7-2 with TRBJ2-6, with TRBD1 matching over 7 bases. CDR1 and CDR2 (germline): SGHTA, FQGNSA. This CDR3 is built from 16 residues. Trimming removed 6 bases from V and 0 bases from J; junction bases left unmatched: 5. The CDR3: CASREGGLSGANVLTF. Here the CDR3 DNA reads TGTGCCAGCAGAGAAGGGGGCCTCTCTGGGGCCAACGTCCTGACTTTC.

This chain joins TRBV10-2 and TRBJ1-6, with D maybe TRBD1 (5 bases). Germline lookup yields CDR1 WSHSY and CDR2 SAAADI. The V and J ends lost 8 bases and 4 bases respectively, with 21 bases between them. CDR3 size: 17 residues. CDR3 bases: TGCGCCAGCGGGGGGGTAGACACCACATTGTATAATTCACCCCTCCACTTT. This codes for CASGGVDTTLYNSPLHF.

This chain uses TRBV6-5 with TRBJ2-7; 12 bases fit TRBD2. V trimming: 2 bases; J trimming: 6 bases; junction bases outside the gene matches: 8. The CDR3 is made up of 16 amino acids. Germline CDR1 is MNHEY and CDR2 is SVGAGI. CDR3 bases: TGTGCCAGCAGTTACGATTCTAGCGGGGGGGCCGGCGAGCAGTACTTC. Residues: CASSYDSSGGAGEQYF.

The genes are TRBV10-3 and TRBJ1-5, with a tentative D call TRBD1 (6 bases). The CDR3 is made up of 16 amino acids. Germline CDR1 ENHRY, CDR2 SYGVKD. V was shortened by 10 bases and J by 0 bases, with 19 bases between the two germline ends. The CDR3 DNA follows: TGTGCCACCCGTAGGACGGGACAAGATAGCAATCAGCCCCAGCATTTT. Translated, it gives CATRRTGQDSNQPQHF.

The chain's CDR3 is CASSLTFLQGQETQYF. CDR3 DNA sequence: TGTGCCAGCAGCCTAACCTTTTTACAGGGGCAAGAGACCCAGTACTTC. V gene TRBV7-7 combines with J gene TRBJ2-5; TRBD1 aligns across 7 bases. CDR3 length: 16 amino acids. Per the germline V gene, CDR1 is SSHAT and CDR2 is FNYEAQ (reference sequence). The trim removed 5 bases at V and 2 bases at J, leaving 11 bases unmatched.

The genes are TRBV5-1 and TRBJ1-4, with D maybe TRBD1 (5 bases). Germline V gene lookup returns CDR1 SGHRS and CDR2 YFSETQ. CDR3 length: 14 residues. Trimming took off 5 bases at V and 4 bases at J, with 12 bases between the two ends. CDR3 sequence (DNA): TGCGCCAGCAGACGAGCGACAGATAATGAAAAACTGTTTTTT. This gives the protein CASRRATDNEKLFF. The full variable domain, rest sourced from reference TRBV5-1 and TRBJ1-4, is KAGVTQTPRYLIKTRGQQVTLSCSPISGHRSVSWYQQTPGQGLQFLFEYFSETQRNKGNFPGRFSGRQFSNSRSEMNVSTLELGDSALYLCASRRATDNEKLFFGSGTQLSVL.